These 19 T cell receptor beta chains were all obtained from the same sample, sequenced in a study of blood T cell repertoires in COVID-19. Some clones are missing from TCRdb's copy, which holds only in-frame ones; the method was immunoSEQ multiplex PCR. The sample has over 250,000 clones, more than 75% seen once. Input material: PBMCs or T cells enriched from blood (not recorded which). The receptors originated from a woman aged 60-70 years in a cohort exposed to, infected with or recovered from COVID-19 (not recorded which).

The chain employs TRBV15 and TRBJ2-1, with 9 bases identical to TRBD2. Germline lookup yields CDR1 LNHNV and CDR2 YYDKDF (reference sequence). With V trimmed by 9 bases and J by 4 bases, 19 bases remained unmatched. The CDR3 is 18 amino acids. Here the CDR3 reads CATRPGHRAGGAYNEQFF. The CDR3 DNA reads TGTGCCACGCGCCCGGGACACAGAGCGGGAGGAGCTTACAATGAGCAGTTCTTC.

J is TRBJ1-4 and V is TRBV2; 8 nucleotides line up with TRBD1. The length of the CDR3 is 15 residues. Germline CDR1 and CDR2: SNHLY and FYNNEI. With 3 bases clipped from V and 3 bases from J, the junction kept 3 bases outside the gene matches. The CDR3 nucleotides read TGTGCCAGCAGTGATCACAGGGGGTCTAATGAAAAACTGTTTTTT. Protein sequence: CASSDHRGSNEKLFF.

J is TRBJ1-3 and V is TRBV6-6; the D gene is possibly TRBD1 (6 bases). Trimming cost V 5 bases and J 0 bases, with 14 bases left between them. The V gene's germline CDR1 is MNHNY and CDR2 SVGAGI (reference sequence). The CDR3 sequence is 16 residues long. The CDR3 DNA is TGTGCCAGCAGTAACCGGGGGGCTCTCTCTGGAAACACCATATATTTT. It translates to CASSNRGALSGNTIYF.

This chain uses TRBV7-3 with TRBJ1-4; 7 bases agree with TRBD1. Germline CDR1 reads SGHTA; CDR2 reads FQGTGA. J gave up 8 bases and V 0 bases, and 6 bases lay outside the gene matches. This CDR3 region has 15 residues. Here the CDR3 DNA reads TGTGCCAGCAGCTTAACGGGGCAGGGGGTGGAAAAACTGTTTTTT. This gives the protein CASSLTGQGVEKLFF. The entire variable domain, with the rest obtained from reference TRBV7-3 and TRBJ1-4, is as follows: GAGVSQTPSNKVTEKGKYVELRCDPISGHTALYWYRQSLGQGPEFLIYFQGTGAADDSGLPNDRFFAVRPEGSVSTLKIQRTERGDSAVYLCASSLTGQGVEKLFFGSGTQLSVL.

The chain carries TRBV7-2 and TRBJ2-2; D remains unclear. Germline CDR1 is SGHTA and CDR2 is FQGNSA. Trimming stripped 3 bases from V and 3 bases from J, with 5 bases between. This CDR3 has 13 amino acids. In DNA form, the CDR3 reads TGTGCCAGCAGCTTGCTATACACCGGGGAGCTGTTTTTT. Amino acid sequence: CASSLLYTGELFF.

The chain couples TRBV18 to TRBJ2-7, with 9 positions matching TRBD1. The V segment lost 4 bases and the J segment 3 bases; nucleotides outside the gene matches: 10. This CDR3 has 16 residues. Germline lookup yields CDR1 KGHSH and CDR2 LQKENI. Written as DNA, the CDR3 is TGTGCCAGCTCACGATTTGGGACAGGGATCGTCTACGAGCAGTACTTC. Its protein product is CASSRFGTGIVYEQYF.

The genes are TRBV5-5 and TRBJ1-1; 8 nucleotides agree with TRBD1. Looked up from germline, CDR1 is SGHKS and CDR2 is YYEKEE (reference sequence). With 2 bases clipped from V and 5 bases from J, the junction kept 2 bases outside the gene matches. The length of the CDR3 is 13 residues. In nucleotides, the CDR3 is TGTGCCAGCAGCTTACAGGGGGTGACTGAAGCTTTCTTT. It is translated as CASSLQGVTEAFF.

The chain is built from TRBV28 and TRBJ1-1; D unclear. The CDR3 is 12 residues long. Germline lookup yields CDR1 MDHEN and CDR2 SYDVKM. V was trimmed by 6 bases and J by 8 bases, leaving 13 bases between them. This chain's CDR3 is CASRPREREAFF. The CDR3, as DNA: TGTGCCAGCAGACCACGGGAGCGGGAAGCTTTCTTT.

This chain connects TRBV7-2 to TRBJ1-2; maybe TRBD1 (6 bases). Germline CDR1 and CDR2: SGHTA and FQGNSA. Trimming took off 6 bases at V and 5 bases at J, with 19 bases between the two ends. The CDR3 extends over 15 amino acids. The CDR3 loop is CASRRDTSVLYGYTF. CDR3 nucleotide sequence: TGTGCCAGCAGACGGGACACCTCAGTTTTATATGGCTACACCTTC.

The V call is TRBV28, the J call TRBJ2-1; 9 nucleotides line up with TRBD1. Germline V gene sequence: CDR1 MDHEN, CDR2 SYDVKM. V lost 4 bases to trimming and J lost 7 bases; unmatched junction nucleotides: 11. The CDR3 contains 16 residues. The CDR3 DNA reads TGTGCCAGCAGTTCTACCGTGACAGGGGGTTGGAATGAGCAGTTCTTC. It translates to CASSSTVTGGWNEQFF.

This chain connects TRBV5-1 to TRBJ2-7, with TRBD2 identical over 11 bases. The CDR3 consists of 15 residues. Germline CDR1 reads SGHRS; CDR2 reads YFSETQ. V lost 0 bases, J lost 2 bases, and 1 base stayed unmatched. CDR3 sequence reads: CASSLALAGAYEQYF. The DNA of the CDR3 is TGCGCCAGCAGCTTGGCACTAGCGGGGGCCTACGAGCAGTACTTC.

The chain carries TRBV2 and TRBJ2-1; 8 bases align to TRBD2. The CDR3 has 13 residues. V was pared by 8 bases and J by 10 bases, with 10 bases of the junction left unmatched. Germline V gene data show CDR1 as SNHLY and CDR2 as FYNNEI. The CDR3 here is CASSTGRGREQFF. The CDR3 nucleotides are TGTGCCAGCTCGACCGGGAGGGGAAGGGAGCAGTTCTTC.

The genes are TRBV7-3 and TRBJ1-2; TRBD1 aligns across 8 bases. Trimming at V came to 0 bases and at J to 6 bases, leaving 0 bases not matched to a gene. The CDR3 runs to 13 residues. CDR1 SGHTA and CDR2 FQGTGA come from the germline V gene. In DNA form, the CDR3 reads TGTGCCAGCAGCTTAACGACAGGGGATGGCTACACCTTC. Amino acid sequence: CASSLTTGDGYTF.

This clone was seen once. The chain couples TRBV19 to TRBJ2-7; 12 bases fit TRBD2. The J segment lost 1 base and the V segment lost 5 bases, leaving 12 bases of the junction unmatched. Germline V gene data show CDR1 as LNHDA and CDR2 as SQIVND (reference sequence). The length of the CDR3 is 18 residues. The CDR3 reads CASSFQTSGRGTSYEQYF. CDR3 DNA sequence: TGTGCCAGTAGTTTCCAGACTAGCGGGAGAGGGACTTCCTACGAGCAGTACTTC.

This clone was found once. The chain employs TRBV6-5 and TRBJ1-1; TRBD1 agrees at 10 bases. V lost 2 bases, J lost 11 bases, and 11 bases stayed unmatched. CDR1 is MNHEY and CDR2 is SVGAGI in the germline V gene. The CDR3 consists of 15 residues. The CDR3 region is CASSYRIQTGGDAFF. CDR3 DNA: TGTGCCAGCAGTTACAGAATCCAGACAGGGGGCGATGCTTTCTTT.

The chain links TRBV5-8 to TRBJ2-6; a possible D gene is TRBD1 (6 bases). With 6 bases removed from V and 0 bases from J, the gap between germline ends came to 10 bases. The CDR3 contains 15 residues. Germline V CDR1 and CDR2: SGHTS, YDEGEE. CDR3: CASILRGSGANVLTF. The DNA for the CDR3 is TGTGCCAGCATCCTCAGGGGCTCTGGGGCCAACGTCCTGACTTTC.

V usage is TRBV6-5 and J usage is TRBJ1-6; TRBD1 aligns across 9 bases. The CDR3 extends over 14 amino acids. V dropped 6 bases and J dropped 11; count of bases not matched to a gene: 8. Per germline, CDR1 MNHEY and CDR2 SVGAGI. Here the CDR3 reads CASRNRGRGPPLHF. DNA for the CDR3: TGTGCCAGCAGGAACAGGGGGCGTGGGCCACCCCTCCACTTT.

V gene TRBV7-2 combines with J gene TRBJ2-2; D is uncertain. CDR1 and CDR2 (germline): SGHTA, FQGNSA. The V end lost 3 bases, the J end lost 5 bases, and 7 bases lay between the germline ends. The CDR3 spans 13 residues. CDR3 DNA sequence: TGTGCCAGCAGCTTGCGCCTTACCGGGGAGCTGTTTTTT. Translation: CASSLRLTGELFF.

This sequence joins TRBV3-1 (or the pseudogene TRBV3-2) and TRBJ1-2; TRBD1 aligns across 10 bases. The CDR3 is 15 residues long. The V segment lost 2 bases and the J segment 8 bases; nucleotides outside the gene matches: 8. From germline, CDR1 is LGHDT and CDR2 YNNKEL (reference sequence). The CDR3 DNA reads TGTGCCAGCAGCCAAACAGACAGGGGGCGCGGGGGCTACACCTTC. Translating it yields CASSQTDRGRGGYTF.